Included here is one T cell receptor beta chain sequence, with context. Only in-frame clones appear in the TCRdb table, and some are missing; sequencing was by immunoSEQ multiplex PCR. The data contain 300,000 to 400,000 clones, around 86% of them seen just once; the ten biggest clones take up around 4.2%. The CDR3 extends over 15 amino acids. V was trimmed by 2 bases and J by 8 bases, leaving 16 bases between them. CDR1 is SGHTA, CDR2 FQGTGA, per germline. The data originate from a study of blood T cell repertoires in COVID-19. This clonotype was obtained from a woman aged 40 to 49 with acute COVID-19. The sample taken for sequencing was PBMCs or T cells enriched from blood (not recorded which). The rearrangement links TRBV7-3 to TRBJ2-1; weak D call: TRBD2 (7 bases). The chain's CDR3 is CASSLVQGGVDEQFF. The CDR3 DNA follows: TGTGCCAGCAGCTTAGTACAGGGAGGGGTCGATGAGCAGTTCTTC.